This TCR beta chain is drawn from a study of yellow fever vaccine responses in identical twins. TCRdb independently ran MiXCR on the RT-PCR reads; one entry per CDR3 protein. Of about 1,300 distinct CDR3 sequences listed, 80% to 90% are singletons. To note about this clonotype: Its antigen is undetermined.

Study conclusions and caveats: Reportedly, the T cell response mounted by twins to vaccine seemed partly convergent, partly personalized.

The V gene end was trimmed by 0 bases and the J gene end by 6 bases; junction bases not matched to a gene: 11. The CDR3 has 17 amino acids. This TCR derives from a female donor who received the yellow fever vaccine. The sample consisted of T cells from blood (PBMCs), unsorted or a sorted subset (not recorded which), taken before or after yellow fever vaccination (not recorded which). The chain recombines TRBV23-1 with TRBJ2-3; 8 positions match TRBD2. TRBV23-1 is designated an ORF whose function remains uncertain. CDR3 sequence (DNA): TGCGCCAGCAGTCAATCCAGAACCGGGAGGGAGATCGATACGCAGTATTTT. This sequence encodes CASSQSRTGREIDTQYF.